This note documents a single T cell receptor (beta chain) sequence. This specimen belongs to a study of blood T cell repertoires in COVID-19. The overall study: Material from acute and convalescent COVID-19 was sourced from the United States, Italy and Spain. The cDNA or gDNA used as material had been derived from T cells, B-cell-depleted T cells, or PBMCs.

Authors' processing steps: Reference gene primers were amplified, and this amplification served to estimate nucleated cell counts. Libraries were prepared by immunoSEQ multiplex PCR; TCRdb keeps only in-frame clonotypes and omits some of them. The V and J calls and the clone size are those of that table, but D and trimming were determined from the DNA. The table shows 70,000 or so clones, with 75% to 90% occurring only once. V was clipped by 3 bases and J by 0 bases, with 6 bases between them. Germline V lookup: CDR1 MNHNS, CDR2 SASEGT. The CDR3 is 14 amino acids. The chain carries TRBV6-1 and TRBJ1-5; the D is unclear. The receptor was derived from a woman over 75 with active or convalescent COVID-19. Sequenced input: peripheral blood. In DNA, the CDR3 is TGTGCCAGCAGTGATCCGTATAGCAATCAGCCCCAGCATTTT. Protein: CASSDPYSNQPQHF.